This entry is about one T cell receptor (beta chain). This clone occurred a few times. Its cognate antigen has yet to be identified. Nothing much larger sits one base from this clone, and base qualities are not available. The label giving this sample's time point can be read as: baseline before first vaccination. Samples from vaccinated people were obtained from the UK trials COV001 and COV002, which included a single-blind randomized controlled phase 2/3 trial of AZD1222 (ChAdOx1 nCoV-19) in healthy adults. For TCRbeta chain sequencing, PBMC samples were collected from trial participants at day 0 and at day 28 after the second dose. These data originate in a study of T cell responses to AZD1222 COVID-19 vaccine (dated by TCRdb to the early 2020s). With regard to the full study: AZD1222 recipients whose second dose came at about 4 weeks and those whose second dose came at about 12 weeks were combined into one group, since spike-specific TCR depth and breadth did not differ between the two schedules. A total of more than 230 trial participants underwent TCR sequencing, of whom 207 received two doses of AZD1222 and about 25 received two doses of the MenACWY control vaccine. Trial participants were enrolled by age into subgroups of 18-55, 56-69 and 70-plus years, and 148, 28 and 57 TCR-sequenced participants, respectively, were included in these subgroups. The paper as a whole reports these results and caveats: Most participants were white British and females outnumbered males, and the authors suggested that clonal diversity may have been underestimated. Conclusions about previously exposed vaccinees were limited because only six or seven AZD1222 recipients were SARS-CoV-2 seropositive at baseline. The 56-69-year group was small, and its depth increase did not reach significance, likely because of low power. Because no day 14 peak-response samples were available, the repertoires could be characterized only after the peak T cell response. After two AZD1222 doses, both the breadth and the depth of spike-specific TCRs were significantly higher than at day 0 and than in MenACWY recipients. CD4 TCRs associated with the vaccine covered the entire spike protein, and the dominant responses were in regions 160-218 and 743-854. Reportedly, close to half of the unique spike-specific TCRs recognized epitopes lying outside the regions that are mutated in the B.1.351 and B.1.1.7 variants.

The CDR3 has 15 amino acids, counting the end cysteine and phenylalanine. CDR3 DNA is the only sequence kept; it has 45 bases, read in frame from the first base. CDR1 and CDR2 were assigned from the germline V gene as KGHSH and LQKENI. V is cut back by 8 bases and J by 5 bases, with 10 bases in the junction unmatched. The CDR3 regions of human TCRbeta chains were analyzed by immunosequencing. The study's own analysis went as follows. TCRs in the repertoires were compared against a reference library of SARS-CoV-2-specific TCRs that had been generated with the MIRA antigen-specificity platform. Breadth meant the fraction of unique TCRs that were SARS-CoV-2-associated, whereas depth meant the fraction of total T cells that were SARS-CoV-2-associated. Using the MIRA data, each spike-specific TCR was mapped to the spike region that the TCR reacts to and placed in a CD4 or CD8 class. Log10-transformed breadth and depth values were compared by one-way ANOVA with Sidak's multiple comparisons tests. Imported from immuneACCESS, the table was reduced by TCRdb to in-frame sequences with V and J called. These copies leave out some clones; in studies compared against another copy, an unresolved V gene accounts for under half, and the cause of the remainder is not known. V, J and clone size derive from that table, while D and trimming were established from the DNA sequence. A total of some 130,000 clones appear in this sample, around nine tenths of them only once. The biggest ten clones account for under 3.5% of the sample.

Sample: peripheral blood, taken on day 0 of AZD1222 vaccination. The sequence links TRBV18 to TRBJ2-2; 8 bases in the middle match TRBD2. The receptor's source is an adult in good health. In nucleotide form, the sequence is TGTGCCAGCCCCGGGACGGGAGGGCGTACCGGGGAGCTGTTTTTT. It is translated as CASPGTGGRTGELFF.